The T cell receptor (beta chain) under discussion was sequenced for a study of blood T cell repertoires in COVID-19. Germline V gene lookup returns CDR1 MGHRA and CDR2 YSYEKL. The V end lost 2 bases, the J end lost 4 bases, and 28 bases lay between the germline ends. The CDR3 sequence is 20 residues long. TCRdb's table, derived via immunoSEQ multiplex PCR, lists solely in-frame clones and lacks some. The profile shows about 240,000 clones, 70% to 90% of them singletons. Recruits, aged roughly 18 to 89 years, lived in 24 US areas. Donors were grouped by their self-reported clinical history. Input material: PBMCs or T cells enriched from blood (not recorded which). V is TRBV4-1 and J is TRBJ2-3; tentative D call: TRBD1 (6 bases). The sequence was obtained from a woman aged 35 to 49 with acute COVID-19. The CDR3 DNA follows: TGCGCCAGCAGCCAAAGATTGGGGGCTAGCCGGGACCCAATTGCAGATACGCAGTATTTT. As protein: CASSQRLGASRDPIADTQYF.